The 16 T cell receptor beta chains in this list originate from one sample, sequenced in a study of blood T cell repertoires in COVID-19 (dated by TCRdb to about 2020). The library was prepared using the immunoSEQ multiplex PCR assay. The source is immuneACCESS, and TCRdb retained only in-frame sequences with V and J called. Part of the clones is not carried over; for the studies checked, unresolved V genes explain less than half of this, and the remainder is unexplained. Within this sample are around 170,000 clones, with around 84% of them counted one time only. The ten biggest clones cover about 7% of the sample. The source material was peripheral blood. These receptors all stem from a man between 45 and 60 years old with active or convalescent COVID-19.

This clone was detected a few times. The J gene is TRBJ1-6, the V gene TRBV5-4, with TRBD1 matching 10 bases. This CDR3 is built from 15 residues. In germline, CDR1 is SGHNT, CDR2 YYREEE (reference sequence). The ends lost 2 bases at V and 10 bases at J; junction bases unmatched: 6. Here the CDR3 reads CASSFATGGKSPLHF. The CDR3 DNA is TGTGCCAGCAGCTTCGCGACAGGGGGCAAATCACCCCTCCACTTT.

The chain combines TRBV14 with TRBJ2-5; maybe TRBD1 (5 bases). Germline V gene lookup returns CDR1 SGHDN and CDR2 FVKESK. This CDR3 has 15 amino acids. Trimming left V 0 bases short and J 6 bases short, with 14 bases between. The CDR3 nucleotides read TGTGCCAGCAGCCAAGATCTACCAGGGTTGAAGACCCAGTACTTC. It codes for CASSQDLPGLKTQYF.

The chain recombines TRBV19 with TRBJ1-1; D perhaps matches TRBD1 (6 bases). Germline assignment: CDR1 LNHDA and CDR2 SQIVND (reference sequence). Trimming removed 8 bases from V and 0 bases from J, with 10 bases in between. The CDR3 spans 13 residues. CDR3 sequence reads: CASSGTLNTEAFF. CDR3 sequence (DNA): TGTGCCAGTTCCGGGACACTGAACACTGAAGCTTTCTTT.

The rearrangement uses TRBV6-5 and TRBJ2-1; 7 nucleotides agree with TRBD2. Trimming removed 6 bases from V and 3 bases from J; junction bases left unmatched: 8. Germline CDR1 is MNHEY and CDR2 is SVGAGI. This CDR3 has 15 residues. This chain's CDR3 is CASRPPGGDYNEQFF. CDR3 nucleotide sequence: TGTGCCAGCAGGCCCCCGGGGGGAGACTACAATGAGCAGTTCTTC.

This chain connects TRBV18 to TRBJ2-7, with 8 bases identical to TRBD1. CDR1 is KGHSH and CDR2 is LQKENI in the germline V gene. The CDR3 is 15 residues long. After removal of 3 bases from V and 3 bases from J, the junction contained 7 bases not matched to a gene. Here the CDR3 DNA reads TGTGCCAGCTCACCTGCGGCTGGACAGGGCTACGAGCAGTACTTC. Its protein product is CASSPAAGQGYEQYF. Complete variable domain (other parts from reference TRBV18 and TRBJ2-7): NAGVMQNPRHLVRRRGQEARLRCSPMKGHSHVYWYRQLPEEGLKFMVYLQKENIIDESGMPKERFSAEFPKEGPSILRIQQVVRGDSAAYFCASSPAAGQGYEQYFGPGTRLTVT.

This clone was detected once. The J gene is TRBJ1-5, the V gene TRBV30; D is perhaps TRBD1 (6 bases). There are 13 residues in the CDR3. Trimming removed 2 bases at V and 4 bases at J, with 9 bases between. CDR1 GTSNPN and CDR2 SVGIG come from the germline V gene (reference sequence). Here the CDR3 DNA reads TGTGCCTGGAGTCTAACAGGGAATCAGCCCCAGCATTTT. This sequence encodes CAWSLTGNQPQHF.

This rearrangement joins TRBV7-9 to TRBJ1-1; TRBD1 matches at 7 bases. Germline CDR1 and CDR2: SEHNR and FQNEAQ (reference sequence). Trimming took 3 bases from V and 8 from J; bases not matched to a gene: 15. CDR3 length: 16 residues. CDR3 in amino acids: CASSFTGAEIKREAFF. The CDR3 coding sequence is TGTGCCAGCAGCTTCACAGGGGCCGAAATTAAAAGAGAAGCTTTCTTT.

This sequence joins TRBV3-1 (or the pseudogene TRBV3-2) and TRBJ2-3; D gene unclear. This CDR3 region has 15 residues. Germline V gene sequence: CDR1 LGHDT, CDR2 YNNKEL (reference sequence). V gave up 1 base and J gave up 0 bases, with 8 bases separating them. Here the CDR3 DNA reads TGTGCCAGCAGCCAAGCGGGTCCCAGCACAGATACGCAGTATTTT. This gives the protein CASSQAGPSTDTQYF.

In its sample, this clone was seen once. The rearrangement uses TRBV12-3 or TRBV12-4 and TRBJ1-5, with 10 bases lining up with TRBD1. V lost 8 bases to trimming and J lost 5 bases; unmatched junction nucleotides: 3. The CDR3 covers 13 residues. The CDR3: CASAGTGDQPQHF. The CDR3 nucleotides read TGTGCCAGCGCCGGGACAGGGGATCAGCCCCAGCATTTT.

The chain links TRBV5-6 to TRBJ2-1; the match to TRBD2 covers 7 bases. The junction had 8 bases not matched to a gene; V was cut back by 4 bases and J by 7 bases. Germline assignment: CDR1 SGHDT and CDR2 YYEEEE. The CDR3 runs to 14 residues. DNA for the CDR3: TGTGCCAGCAGCCCAATCCTAGCGGAAAATGAGCAGTTCTTC. Protein product: CASSPILAENEQFF.

The chain combines TRBV7-2 with TRBJ2-2; 8 bases are shared with TRBD1. V was pared by 4 bases and J by 4 bases, with 14 bases of the junction left unmatched. CDR1 and CDR2 from the germline V gene are SGHTA and FQGNSA. This CDR3 has 18 residues. The CDR3 sequence is CASSSRLTGTGVTGELFF. CDR3 bases: TGTGCCAGCAGCTCAAGGTTAACCGGGACAGGAGTCACCGGGGAGCTGTTTTTT.

This clone showed up just a few times. V gene TRBV5-1 combines with J gene TRBJ1-2; D gene uncertain. Germline V CDR1 and CDR2: SGHRS, YFSETQ. Between the trimmed V and J ends, which lost 5 bases and 5 bases, there was a span of 10 bases. CDR3 length equals 12 residues. In nucleotides, the CDR3 is TGCGCCAGCAGGACGGGGAATTATGGCTACACCTTC. Its protein product is CASRTGNYGYTF.

Here the CDR3 reads CASRSTGDLSNEQYF. The CDR3 nucleotides are TGTGCCAGCAGGTCCACAGGGGACCTGAGTAACGAGCAGTACTTC. The V and J genes are TRBV28 and TRBJ2-7, with TRBD1 matching 7 bases. This CDR3 contains 15 residues. V trimming: 6 bases; J trimming: 5 bases; junction bases outside the gene matches: 13. CDR1 and CDR2 (germline): MDHEN, SYDVKM.

This clone was counted at least ten times. A read error may produce the germline difference seen at one junction end. The CDR3, as DNA: TGTGCCAGCTGTGAAGTTGGGGGGGGGTCATTTCAGCCCCAGCATTTT. It translates to CASCEVGGGSFQPQHF. This chain links TRBV2 with TRBJ1-5, with D tentatively TRBD1 (5 bases). The germline V gene encodes CDR1 SNHLY and CDR2 FYNNEI. This CDR3 spans 16 amino acids.

This sequence joins TRBV5-1 and TRBJ1-4; maybe TRBD1 (5 bases). Germline CDR1 reads SGHRS; CDR2 reads YFSETQ. The CDR3 has 13 amino acids. The germline V and J ends were trimmed by 0 bases and 8 bases, with 8 bases remaining between them. In nucleotides, the CDR3 is TGCGCCAGCAGCTTGGCCCCAGGGGAAAAACTGTTTTTT. As protein: CASSLAPGEKLFF.

This clone was observed a handful of times. The chain has TRBV6-4 and TRBJ2-1, with D possibly matching TRBD2 (5 bases). The CDR3 contains 11 residues. Germline loops: CDR1 MRHNA, CDR2 SNTAGT. V was cut by 6 bases and J by 9 bases, with 9 bases left in between. CDR3 sequence: CASSFGLEQFF. In DNA form, the CDR3 reads TGTGCCAGCAGCTTCGGACTTGAGCAGTTCTTC.